This TCR beta chain derives from a study of T cell repertoires in cytomegalovirus infection. For the study at large: The public TCR beta signatures pointed to both CMV infection and matching HLA type.

Whole-study findings and limits: Ex vivo, HLA-C-restricted CMV-specific TCR beta clonotypes prevailed over the rest of the response. Cumulative public TCR beta family frequency identified carriers of CMV plus the relevant HLA.

From the reads, TCRdb called clonotypes with MiXCR, one entry per CDR3 protein. In the table there are 310,000 or so distinct CDR3 sequences, 15% to 20% of which are singletons. This clonotype came up a few times. The target antigen is unknown. The CDR3 has 14 amino acids. The V gene's germline CDR1 is SNHLY and CDR2 FYNNEI. The V and J ends lost 4 bases and 3 bases respectively, with 10 bases between them. This sequence joins TRBV2 and TRBJ1-5, with D maybe TRBD1 (5 bases). This sequence originates from a human donor in good health (CMV status not recorded). Some clones in this sample may be carry-over from other donors' samples. The sequenced material came from PBMCs. The CDR3 sequence: CASSAQGSNQPQHF. CDR3 bases: TGTGCCAGCAGTGCCCAGGGTTCCAATCAGCCCCAGCATTTT.